This TCR beta chain was sequenced for a study of T cell clonality in common variable immunodeficiency. General study points: Reportedly, TCR beta sequences from common variable immunodeficiency showed fewer deletions and N-nucleotide insertions.

This clone was seen a handful of times. No antigen is known for it. The read halts 3 residues ahead of the CDR3 end, with the missing end drawn from the germline J gene. CDR3 length: 15 residues. In germline, CDR1 is MNHNS, CDR2 SASEGT. Trimming took 2 bases from V and 2 from J, leaving 13 bases between them. Diagnosis required reduced IgG, IgA and/or IgM with specific antibody deficiency. For at least one year, all CVID subjects received replacement immunoglobulin. TCRdb's table, derived via immunoSEQ multiplex PCR, lists solely in-frame clones and lacks some. The specimen has approximately 12,000 clones, none found just once.

This chain connects TRBV6-1 to TRBJ2-7, with D perhaps TRBD1 (6 bases). Sequencing used peripheral blood mononuclear cells. The receptor comes from a human donor with common variable immunodeficiency. The CDR3 DNA, read in part, is TGTGCCAGCAGTGAAATCCAGGGGAGACCCTACGAG. Translated, it gives CASSEIQGRPYE. The entire CDR3 protein reads CASSEIQGRPYEQYF.